These 17 T cell receptor beta chains came from one sample sequenced in a study of OX40 agonist ivuxolimab in advanced cancers. Data came from immunoSEQ multiplex PCR; TCRdb stores just in-frame clones and leaves some out. Among around 80,000 clones listed, over 75% were seen once. The sequenced sample was CD4+ or CD8+ T cells sorted from blood, obtained in a trial of the OX40 agonist ivuxolimab. The origin of the receptors is an adult with an advanced solid tumor such as melanoma, head and neck, liver or kidney cancer.

The chain carries TRBV11-2 and TRBJ2-7; the D is unclear. Per the germline V gene, CDR1 is SGHAT and CDR2 is FQNNGV. There are 15 residues in the CDR3. The V end lost 6 bases, the J end lost 1 base, and 16 bases lay between the germline ends. CDR3 region: CASRPAPGRSYEQYF. CDR3 DNA: TGTGCCAGCAGACCCGCCCCCGGACGTTCCTACGAGCAGTACTTC.

This clone has just one count. The CDR3 DNA reads TGTGCCAGCAGCTCATACTCGTCCGGTTTCACCGGGGAGCTGTTTTTT. This translates into CASSSYSSGFTGELFF. V is TRBV5-4 and J is TRBJ2-2; unclear D gene. The CDR3 is 16 residues long. V was pared by 3 bases and J by 4 bases, with 16 bases between. The germline gives CDR1 SGHNT, CDR2 YYREEE (reference sequence).

This chain links TRBV11-2 with TRBJ2-6; D may be TRBD2 (6 bases). V was clipped by 4 bases and J by 2 bases, with 9 bases between them. The length of the CDR3 is 15 residues. Germline V CDR1 and CDR2: SGHAT, FQNNGV. The CDR3 DNA reads as TGTGCCAGCAGCTCTCCGGGGGCTGGGGCCAACGTCCTGACTTTC. Translation: CASSSPGAGANVLTF.

The gene calls are TRBV6-5 and TRBJ1-6; D uncertain. The CDR3 spans 16 residues. CDR1 is MNHEY, CDR2 SVGAGI, per germline. The V end lost 0 bases, the J end lost 9 bases, and 15 bases lay between the germline ends. The CDR3 DNA reads TGTGCCAGCAGTTACTCGTTCAGGCCCGGCGGTTCACCCCTCCACTTT. It codes for CASSYSFRPGGSPLHF.

The table lists this clone with a count of one. V and J are TRBV6-5 and TRBJ1-5; D remains ambiguous. Trimming shortened V by 8 bases and J by 7 bases, and 12 bases separated the two germline ends. Germline V gene sequence: CDR1 MNHEY, CDR2 SVGAGI. This CDR3 comprises 12 residues. The CDR3 nucleotides read TGTGCCAGCGGCAGTGGTCCCCAGCCCCAGCATTTT. Residues: CASGSGPQPQHF.

The rearrangement joins TRBV2 to TRBJ1-5; maybe TRBD1 (6 bases). Germline V gene data show CDR1 as SNHLY and CDR2 as FYNNEI. The CDR3 covers 17 residues. The V and J ends lost 8 bases and 0 bases respectively, with 20 bases between them. CDR3 DNA: TGTGCCAGCTTACCTCAAGGGGGGGGCCTTAGCAATCAGCCCCAGCATTTT. It yields the protein CASLPQGGGLSNQPQHF.

Regarding this clone: Relative to the germline gene, one junction end is altered; a read error may explain this. V is TRBV11-2 and J is TRBJ2-7; no clear D gene. CDR1 and CDR2 (germline): SGHAT, FQNNGV. This CDR3 contains 13 residues. CDR3 protein: CASTLGQWAEQYF. DNA of the CDR3: TGTGCCAGCACCTTAGGGCAGTGGGCAGAACAGTACTTC. The full variable domain, rest sourced from reference TRBV11-2 and TRBJ2-7, is EAGVAQSPRYKIIEKRQSVAFWCNPISGHATLYWYQQILGQGPKLLIQFQNNGVVDDSQLPKDRFSAERLKGVDSTLKIQPAKLEDSAVYLCASTLGQWAEQYFGPGTRLTVT.

The CDR3 protein is CASSESTGGYNEQFF. The CDR3, as DNA: TGTGCCAGCAGTGAAAGTACAGGGGGCTACAATGAGCAGTTCTTC. The V gene is TRBV6-1, the J gene TRBJ2-1; 8 bases map to TRBD1. The germline gives CDR1 MNHNS, CDR2 SASEGT. V shed 2 bases, J shed 3 bases, and the junction held 3 bases outside the gene matches. The CDR3 contains 15 residues.

This sequence joins TRBV5-1 and TRBJ2-2; D ambiguous. V was cut by 0 bases and J by 5 bases, with 11 bases left in between. The CDR3 totals 15 residues. Looked up from germline, CDR1 is SGHRS and CDR2 is YFSETQ. The CDR3 spells CASSLGAERTGELFF. In nucleotides, the CDR3 is TGCGCCAGCAGCTTGGGGGCAGAACGGACCGGGGAGCTGTTTTTT.

This rearrangement joins TRBV5-5 to TRBJ2-1; TRBD1 is a possible D gene (6 bases). Germline loops: CDR1 SGHKS, CDR2 YYEKEE (reference sequence). The length of the CDR3 is 15 residues. V was shortened by 2 bases and J by 3 bases, with 12 bases between the two germline ends. The CDR3 nucleotides are TGTGCCAGCAGCTTACAGGGTTATCTCTACAATGAGCAGTTCTTC. Translating it yields CASSLQGYLYNEQFF.

Of note for this clone: One end of the junction fails to match germline, which may point to a read error. This chain uses TRBV7-4 with TRBJ2-1; TRBD2 matches 10 bases. The CDR3 sequence is 14 residues long. CDR1 SGHVT and CDR2 SQSDAQ come from the germline V gene. CDR3 protein: CASSLAGVYNEQFF. The CDR3, as DNA: TGTGCCAGCAGCCTAGCGGGAGTCTACAATGAGCAGTTCTTC.

The chain carries TRBV5-1 and TRBJ2-3; D gene uncertain. Trimming left V 0 bases short and J 7 bases short, with 9 bases between. This CDR3 is built from 13 residues. Germline lookup yields CDR1 SGHRS and CDR2 YFSETQ. The CDR3 coding sequence is TGCGCCAGCAGCTTGGAGATAGTAAATACGCAGTATTTT. This translates into CASSLEIVNTQYF. Supplemented by reference TRBV5-1 and TRBJ2-3, the full variable domain reads KAGVTQTPRYLIKTRGQQVTLSCSPISGHRSVSWYQQTPGQGLQFLFEYFSETQRNKGNFPGRFSGRQFSNSRSEMNVSTLELGDSALYLCASSLEIVNTQYFGPGTRLTVL.

The J gene is TRBJ2-6, the V gene TRBV4-1, with D possibly matching TRBD2 (6 bases). The CDR3 consists of 18 residues. Per the germline V gene, CDR1 is MGHRA and CDR2 is YSYEKL. Trimming shortened V by 4 bases and J by 2 bases, and 18 bases separated the two germline ends. CDR3 DNA: TGCGCCAGCAGCCCCCAAGGAGGGATGAGGACTGGGGCCAACGTCCTGACTTTC. Its protein is CASSPQGGMRTGANVLTF.

This clone was detected only once. V is TRBV6-4 and J is TRBJ2-7, with TRBD1 identical over 9 bases. The CDR3 is made up of 15 amino acids. CDR1 is MRHNA, CDR2 SNTAGT, per germline. V lost 5 bases, J lost 6 bases, and 11 bases stayed unmatched. The CDR3 spells CASSRTGTGLAEQYF. The DNA for the CDR3 is TGTGCCAGCAGTAGAACCGGGACAGGGCTGGCCGAGCAGTACTTC.

This clone was observed a handful of times. CDR3 coding DNA: TGTGCCAGCAGCTCGAGGGCAGGGCAGTATTTT. Translation gives CASSSRAGQYF. This chain joins TRBV7-2 and TRBJ2-3, with TRBD2 as a possible D gene (5 bases). CDR3 length: 11 residues. Germline CDR1 reads SGHTA; CDR2 reads FQGNSA. Deletions cut 4 bases from V and 11 bases from J, with 10 bases between.

The chain carries TRBV5-8 and TRBJ1-3; D perhaps matches TRBD1 (6 bases). CDR1 and CDR2 (germline): SGHTS, YDEGEE. Trimming stripped 5 bases from V and 1 base from J, with 10 bases between. This CDR3 region has 14 residues. The chain's CDR3 is CASSRGQSGNTIYF. CDR3 bases: TGTGCCAGCAGTCGAGGACAGTCTGGAAACACCATATATTTT. The complete variable domain, with remaining parts taken from reference TRBV5-8 and TRBJ1-3, reads EAGVTQSPTHLIKTRGQQATLRCSPISGHTSVYWYQQALGLGLQFLLWYDEGEERNRGNFPPRFSGRQFPNYSSELNVNALELEDSALYLCASSRGQSGNTIYFGEGSWLTVV.

The chain is built from TRBV5-1 and TRBJ2-6, with D tentatively TRBD1 (5 bases). This CDR3 is built from 16 residues. Trimming left V 0 bases short and J 3 bases short, with 10 bases between. Per the germline V gene, CDR1 is SGHRS and CDR2 is YFSETQ. The DNA of the CDR3 is TGCGCCAGCAGCTTGGCTCCCCAGGGTGGGGCCAACGTCCTGACTTTC. Translating gives CASSLAPQGGANVLTF.